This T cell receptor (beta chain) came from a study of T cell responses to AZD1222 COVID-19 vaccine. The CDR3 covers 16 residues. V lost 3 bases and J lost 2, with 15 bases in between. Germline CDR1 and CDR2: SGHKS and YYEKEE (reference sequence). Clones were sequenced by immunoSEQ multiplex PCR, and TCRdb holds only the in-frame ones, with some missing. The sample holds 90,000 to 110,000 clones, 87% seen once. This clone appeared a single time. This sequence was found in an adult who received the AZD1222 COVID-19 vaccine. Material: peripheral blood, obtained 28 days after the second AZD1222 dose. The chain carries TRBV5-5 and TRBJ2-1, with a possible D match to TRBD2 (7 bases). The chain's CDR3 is CASSSQGGGAYNEQFF. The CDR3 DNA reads TGTGCCAGCAGCTCCCAGGGCGGGGGCGCCTACAATGAGCAGTTCTTC.